A selection of T cell receptor beta chains follows, all from one sample in a study of CD8 T cells in cerebrospinal fluid in Alzheimer's disease. TCRdb reprocessed the 10x single-cell sequencing reads and reports one entry per CDR3 protein, with no DNA. The sample table includes around 1,000 distinct CDR3 sequences. Sequenced sample: cerebrospinal fluid. These receptors were taken from a human donor in good health. Both conserved end residues are part of each CDR3. Expanded clones get a size class; other rows say once, few or many, or leave the size out.

CDR3 protein: CASSPPGTAGELFF
clone size: large
V gene: TRBV14
J gene: TRBJ2-2

CDR3 protein: CASRHSGRLLYEQYF
clone size: large
V gene: TRBV21-1
J gene: TRBJ2-7

CDR3 protein: CASSFGGPDEKLFF
clone size: medium-sized
V gene: TRBV12-3/TRBV12-4
J gene: TRBJ1-4

CDR3 protein: CASSLNGEGGYEQYF
clone size: medium-sized
V gene: TRBV5-1
J gene: TRBJ2-7

CDR3 protein: CSARVKGPLTYEQYF
clone size: -
V gene: TRBV20-1
J gene: TRBJ2-7

CDR3 protein: CATSASGSKYNEQFF
clone size: medium-sized
V gene: TRBV24-1
J gene: TRBJ2-1

CDR3 protein: CASSLGRGDEQYF
clone size: large
V gene: TRBV11-3
J gene: TRBJ2-7

CDR3 protein: CASSVGLALEIGGELFF
clone size: -
V gene: TRBV9
J gene: TRBJ2-2

CDR3 protein: CASTKTDTQYF
clone size: -
V gene: TRBV12-3/TRBV12-4
J gene: TRBJ2-3

CDR3 protein: CASSLDRGGGYEQYF
clone size: medium-sized
V gene: TRBV7-9
J gene: TRBJ2-7

CDR3 protein: CASSYTGQGGPGTEAFF
clone size: medium-sized
V gene: TRBV27
J gene: TRBJ1-1

CDR3 protein: CASSYYPTVQETQYF
clone size: -
V gene: TRBV7-9
J gene: TRBJ2-5

CDR3 protein: CATLPGQGTPYEQYF
clone size: medium-sized
V gene: TRBV12-5
J gene: TRBJ2-7

CDR3 protein: CASSLEGPLSTDTQYF
clone size: medium-sized
V gene: TRBV5-4
J gene: TRBJ2-3

CDR3 protein: CSARDSGGKRLETQYF
clone size: medium-sized
V gene: TRBV20-1
J gene: TRBJ2-5

CDR3 protein: CASSGQGANSPLHF
clone size: -
V gene: TRBV2
J gene: TRBJ1-6

CDR3 protein: CSARDPMGGVVNTQYF
clone size: medium-sized
V gene: TRBV20-1
J gene: TRBJ2-3

CDR3 protein: CASIGPMTNTEAFF
clone size: -
V gene: TRBV27
J gene: TRBJ1-1

CDR3 protein: CASSNSFPLGGIYEQYF
clone size: medium-sized
V gene: TRBV28
J gene: TRBJ2-7

CDR3 protein: CASSSGTGLGEQYF
clone size: medium-sized
V gene: TRBV5-1
J gene: TRBJ2-7